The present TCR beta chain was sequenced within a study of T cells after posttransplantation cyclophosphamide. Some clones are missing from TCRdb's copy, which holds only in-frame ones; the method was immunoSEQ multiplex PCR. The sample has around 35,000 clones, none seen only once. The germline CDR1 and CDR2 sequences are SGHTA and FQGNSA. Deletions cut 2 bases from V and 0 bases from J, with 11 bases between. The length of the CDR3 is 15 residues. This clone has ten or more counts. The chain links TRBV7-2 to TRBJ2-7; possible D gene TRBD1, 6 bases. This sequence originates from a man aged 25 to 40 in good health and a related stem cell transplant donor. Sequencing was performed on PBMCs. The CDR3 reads CASSLSATGSYEQYF. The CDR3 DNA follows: TGTGCCAGCAGCTTAAGTGCGACAGGCTCCTACGAGCAGTACTTC.